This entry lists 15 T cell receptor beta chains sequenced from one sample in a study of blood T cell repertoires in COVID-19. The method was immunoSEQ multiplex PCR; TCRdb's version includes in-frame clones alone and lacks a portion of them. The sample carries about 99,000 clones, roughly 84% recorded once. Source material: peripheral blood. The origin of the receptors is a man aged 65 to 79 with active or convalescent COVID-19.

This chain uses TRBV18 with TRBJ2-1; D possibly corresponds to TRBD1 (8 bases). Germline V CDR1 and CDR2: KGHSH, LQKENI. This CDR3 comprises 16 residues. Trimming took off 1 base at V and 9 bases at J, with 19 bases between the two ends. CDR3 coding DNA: TGTGCCAGCTCACCACTCGGACAGGGAGGGTTCGGTGAGCAGTTCTTC. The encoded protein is CASSPLGQGGFGEQFF.

The CDR3 DNA is TGTGCCAGCAGTTTATTTGCGGACAGCTCTGGAAACACCATATATTTT. It translates to CASSLFADSSGNTIYF. The J gene is TRBJ1-3, the V gene TRBV28, with D perhaps TRBD1 (6 bases). Germline CDR1 reads MDHEN; CDR2 reads SYDVKM. Trimming shortened V by 1 base and J by 0 bases, and 10 bases separated the two germline ends. The CDR3 is 16 amino acids.

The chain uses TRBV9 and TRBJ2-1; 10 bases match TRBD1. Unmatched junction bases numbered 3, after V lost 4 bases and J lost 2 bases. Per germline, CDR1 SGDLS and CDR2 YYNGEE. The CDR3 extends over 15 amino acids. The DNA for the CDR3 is TGTGCCAGCAGCTCGGGACAGGGGACCTACAATGAGCAGTTCTTC. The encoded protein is CASSSGQGTYNEQFF.

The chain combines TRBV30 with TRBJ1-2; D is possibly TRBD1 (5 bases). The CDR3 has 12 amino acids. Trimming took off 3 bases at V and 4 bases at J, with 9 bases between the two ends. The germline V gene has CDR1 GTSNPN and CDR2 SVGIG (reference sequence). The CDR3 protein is CAWRSDSYGYTF. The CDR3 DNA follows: TGTGCCTGGAGGTCAGACAGCTATGGCTACACCTTC.

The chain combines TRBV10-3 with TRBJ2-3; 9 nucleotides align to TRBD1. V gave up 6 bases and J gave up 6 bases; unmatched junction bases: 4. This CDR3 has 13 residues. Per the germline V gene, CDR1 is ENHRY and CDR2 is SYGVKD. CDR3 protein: CAIRGTGSDTQYF. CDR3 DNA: TGTGCCATCAGGGGGACAGGGAGCGATACGCAGTATTTT.

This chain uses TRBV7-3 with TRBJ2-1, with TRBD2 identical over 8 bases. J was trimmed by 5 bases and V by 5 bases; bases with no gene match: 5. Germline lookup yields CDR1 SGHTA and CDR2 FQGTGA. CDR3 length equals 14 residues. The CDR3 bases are TGTGCCAGCAGCCGGGGGGGGCCGCACAATGAGCAGTTCTTC. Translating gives CASSRGGPHNEQFF.

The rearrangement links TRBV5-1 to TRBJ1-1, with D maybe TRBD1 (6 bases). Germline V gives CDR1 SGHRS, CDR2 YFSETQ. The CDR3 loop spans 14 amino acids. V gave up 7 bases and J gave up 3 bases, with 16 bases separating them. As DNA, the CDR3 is TGCGCCAGCGCGTATTCAGGGGTCGACACTGAAGCTTTCTTT. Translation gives CASAYSGVDTEAFF.

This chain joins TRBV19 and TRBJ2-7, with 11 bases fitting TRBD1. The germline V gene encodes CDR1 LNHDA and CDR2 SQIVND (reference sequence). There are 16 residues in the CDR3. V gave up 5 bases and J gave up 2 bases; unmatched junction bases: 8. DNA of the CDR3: TGTGCCAGTAGTCCGAGCGGGGGACAGGGGGCCTACGAGCAGTACTTC. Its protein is CASSPSGGQGAYEQYF.

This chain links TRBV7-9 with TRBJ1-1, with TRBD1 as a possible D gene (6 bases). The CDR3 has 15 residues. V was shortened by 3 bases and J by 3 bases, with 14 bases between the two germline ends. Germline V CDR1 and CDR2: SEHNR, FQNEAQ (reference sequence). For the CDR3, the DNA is TGTGCCAGCAGCTTTTTCAGCGGGGGGCACACTGAAGCTTTCTTT. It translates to CASSFFSGGHTEAFF.

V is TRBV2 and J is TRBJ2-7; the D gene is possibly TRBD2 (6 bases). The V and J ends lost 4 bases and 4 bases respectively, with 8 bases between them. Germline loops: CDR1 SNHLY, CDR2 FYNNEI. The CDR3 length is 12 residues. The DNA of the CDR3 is TGTGCCAGCAGTGCGGAGGGGTACGAGCAGTACTTC. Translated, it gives CASSAEGYEQYF.

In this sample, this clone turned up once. The CDR3 loop reads CASSPRQAGPNEKLFF. The CDR3 DNA reads as TGTGCCAGCAGCCCCCGACAGGCAGGTCCTAATGAAAAACTGTTTTTT. The V call is TRBV7-2, the J call TRBJ1-4, with D possibly matching TRBD1 (6 bases). Per the germline V gene, CDR1 is SGHTA and CDR2 is FQGNSA. The CDR3 contains 16 residues. V was clipped by 5 bases and J by 3 bases, with 16 bases between them. Based on the CDR3 plus reference TRBV7-2 and TRBJ1-4, the full variable domain is GAGVSQSPSNKVTEKGKDVELRCDPISGHTALYWYRQSLGQGLEFLIYFQGNSAPDKSGLPSDRFSAERTGGSVSTLTIQRTQQEDSAVYLCASSPRQAGPNEKLFFGSGTQLSVL.

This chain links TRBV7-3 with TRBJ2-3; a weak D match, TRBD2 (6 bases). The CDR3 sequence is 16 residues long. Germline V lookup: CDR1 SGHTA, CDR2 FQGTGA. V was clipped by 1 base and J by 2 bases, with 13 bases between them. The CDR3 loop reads CASSLNRAGLTDTQYF. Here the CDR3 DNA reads TGTGCCAGCAGCTTAAATCGGGCGGGGCTCACAGATACGCAGTATTTT. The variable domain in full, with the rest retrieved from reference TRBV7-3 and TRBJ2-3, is GAGVSQTPSNKVTEKGKYVELRCDPISGHTALYWYRQSLGQGPEFLIYFQGTGAADDSGLPNDRFFAVRPEGSVSTLKIQRTERGDSAVYLCASSLNRAGLTDTQYFGPGTRLTVL.

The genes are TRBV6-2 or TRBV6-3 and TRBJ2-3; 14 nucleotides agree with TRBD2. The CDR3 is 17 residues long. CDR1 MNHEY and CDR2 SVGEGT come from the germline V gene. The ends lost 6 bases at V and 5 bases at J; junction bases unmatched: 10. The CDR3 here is CASSSWTSGGRGDTQYF. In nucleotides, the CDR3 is TGTGCCAGCAGCTCCTGGACTAGCGGGGGGCGGGGAGATACGCAGTATTTT.

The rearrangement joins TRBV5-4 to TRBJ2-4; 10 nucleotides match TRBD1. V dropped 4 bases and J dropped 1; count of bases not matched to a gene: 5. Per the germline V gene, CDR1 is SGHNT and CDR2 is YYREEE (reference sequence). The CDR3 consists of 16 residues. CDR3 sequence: CASSPPGQGAKNIQYF. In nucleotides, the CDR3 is TGTGCCAGCAGCCCTCCGGGACAGGGGGCCAAAAACATTCAGTACTTC. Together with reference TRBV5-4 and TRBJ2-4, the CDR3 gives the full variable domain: ETGVTQSPTHLIKTRGQQVTLRCSSQSGHNTVSWYQQALGQGPQFIFQYYREEENGRGNFPPRFSGLQFPNYSSELNVNALELDDSALYLCASSPPGQGAKNIQYFGAGTRLSVL.

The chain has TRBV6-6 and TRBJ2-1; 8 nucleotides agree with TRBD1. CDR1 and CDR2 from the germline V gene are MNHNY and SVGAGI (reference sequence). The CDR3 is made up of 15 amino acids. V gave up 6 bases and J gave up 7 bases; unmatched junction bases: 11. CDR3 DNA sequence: TGTGCCAGCAGAGACCCGGGTCAGGGGGCGAATGAGCAGTTCTTC. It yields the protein CASRDPGQGANEQFF.